What follows describes a single TCR beta chain. What it recognizes is unknown. Using immunoSEQ multiplex PCR, the repertoire was profiled, and TCRdb retains in-frame clones only, with some absent. The table records approximately 21,000 clones, approximately 74% of them present only once. The source of the sample is a study of vaccination effects on CD4 cells after COVID-19. Study as a whole: Vaccination of participants consisted of two doses of either the BNT162b2 or mRNA-1273 vaccine. Study-level results: Of the vaccine-induced clones from healthy vaccinees, merely 1 of 255 recognized common cold coronaviruses as well. Substantial clonal contraction characterized both infection- and vaccine-induced clones late after vaccination.

Within the ViraFEST assay, antigen-specific CD4+ T cells underwent expansion with viral peptide pools prior to sequencing. Scientists isolated CD4+ T cells after a roughly 9-day culture period ended. Prior SARS-CoV-2 infection was absent in the vaccine recipients, as shown by negative nucleocapsid antibodies. PBMC were cultured at roughly 2.2 million per well with roughly 10 IU/ml IL-2 and 9.5 to 10 ug/ml peptides. Sequences were derived from CD4+ T cells from PBMCs cultured with HCoV-NL63 spike peptides, sampled before COVID-19 vaccination. The receptor was derived from a human donor who received a COVID-19 vaccine.

The CDR3 sequence: CASSDVTGVNAFF. The CDR3 DNA reads TGTGCCAGCAGTGACGTCACGGGAGTGAATGCTTTCTTT. The chain carries TRBV6-1 and TRBJ1-1, with D hard to call. Trimming cost V 3 bases and J 11 bases, with 16 bases left between them. Germline V gene lookup returns CDR1 MNHNS and CDR2 SASEGT. The CDR3 extends over 13 amino acids.